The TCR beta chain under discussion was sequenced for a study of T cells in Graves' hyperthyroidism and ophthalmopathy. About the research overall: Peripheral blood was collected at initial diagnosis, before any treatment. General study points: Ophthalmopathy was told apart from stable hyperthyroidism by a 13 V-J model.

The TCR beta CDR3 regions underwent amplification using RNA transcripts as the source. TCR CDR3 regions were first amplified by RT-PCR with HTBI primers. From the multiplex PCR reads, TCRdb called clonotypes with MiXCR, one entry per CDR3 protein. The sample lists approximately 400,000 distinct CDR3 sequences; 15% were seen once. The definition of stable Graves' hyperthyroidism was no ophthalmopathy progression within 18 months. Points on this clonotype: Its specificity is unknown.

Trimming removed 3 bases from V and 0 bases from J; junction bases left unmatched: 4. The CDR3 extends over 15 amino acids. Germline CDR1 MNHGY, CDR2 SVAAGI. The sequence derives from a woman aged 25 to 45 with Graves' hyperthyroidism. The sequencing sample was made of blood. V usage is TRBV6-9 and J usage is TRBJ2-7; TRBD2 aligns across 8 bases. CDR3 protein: CASSYGRAGSYEQYF. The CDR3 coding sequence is TGTGCCAGCAGTTACGGGAGGGCCGGCTCCTACGAGCAGTACTTC.